A selection of T cell receptor beta chains follows, all from one sample in a study of blood T cells in healthy people across ages. TCRdb recomputed calls from the 5' RACE reads with MiXCR, one row per CDR3 protein. This table has over 700,000 distinct CDR3 sequences, around 25% appearing once. The data also belong to a second study, concerning T cells of mothers and their children.

The sequenced sample was blood. Every receptor here comes from a boy younger than 18 in good health. Each CDR3 is given with its conserved first and last residue. D genes are given only for firm matches. Clone size is shown for a subset of rows, as once, few, many or a class of expanded clone.

D: NA
V: TRBV28
size: NA
J: TRBJ1-2
CDR3: CASSHDRRTYYGYTF
DNA: TGTGCCAGCAGTCACGACAGGAGGACTTACTATGGCTACACCTTC

D: TRBD1
V: TRBV20-1
size: NA
J: TRBJ1-4
CDR3: CSARGQGAPTNEKLFF
DNA: TGCAGTGCTAGAGGGCAGGGGGCGCCCACTAATGAAAAACTGTTTTTT

D: NA
V: TRBV12-3/TRBV12-4
size: few
J: TRBJ1-2
CDR3: CASSPPGTYGYTF
DNA: TGTGCCAGCAGTCCCCCAGGGACCTATGGCTACACCTTC

D: TRBD2
V: TRBV7-9
size: NA
J: TRBJ2-1
CDR3: CASSSQKYSGKSYNEQFF
DNA: TGTGCCAGCAGCTCCCAAAAGTATAGCGGGAAATCCTACAATGAGCAGTTCTTC

D: NA
V: TRBV15
size: NA
J: TRBJ2-5
CDR3: CATGGPSGRESQYF
DNA: TGTGCCACCGGGGGACCCTCGGGTAGAGAGAGCCAGTACTTC

D: TRBD2
V: TRBV3-1
size: few
J: TRBJ2-3
CDR3: CASSHTGTSGGAVYTDTQYF
DNA: TGTGCCAGCAGCCACACCGGGACTAGCGGGGGGGCCGTCTACACAGATACGCAGTATTTT

D: NA
V: TRBV28
size: many
J: TRBJ2-7
CDR3: CASSFRSSYEQYF
DNA: TGTGCCAGCAGTTTCCGGAGCTCCTACGAGCAGTACTTC

D: NA
V: TRBV4-1
size: few
J: TRBJ2-1
CDR3: CASSQAPIQYNEQFF
DNA: TGCGCCAGCAGCCAGGCCCCGATACAGTACAATGAGCAGTTCTTC

D: NA
V: TRBV28
size: NA
J: TRBJ1-1
CDR3: CASSWDPGNTEAFF
DNA: TGTGCCAGCAGCTGGGACCCAGGGAACACTGAAGCTTTCTTT

D: NA
V: TRBV7-2
size: NA
J: TRBJ2-1
CDR3: CASSHIGEQFF
DNA: TGTGCCAGCAGCCATATAGGTGAGCAGTTCTTC

D: NA
V: TRBV6-5
size: few
J: TRBJ2-5
CDR3: CASSYSPQETQYF
DNA: TGTGCCAGCAGTTACTCACCACAAGAGACCCAGTACTTC

D: TRBD2
V: TRBV20-1
size: few
J: TRBJ2-1
CDR3: CSARAGSGGVNNEQFF
DNA: TGCAGTGCGAGAGCAGGTAGCGGGGGAGTTAACAATGAGCAGTTCTTC

D: TRBD2
V: TRBV28
size: NA
J: TRBJ2-1
CDR3: CASSLLAGATYNEQFF
DNA: TGTGCCAGCAGTTTATTAGCGGGAGCCACCTACAATGAGCAGTTCTTC

D: NA
V: TRBV5-6
size: NA
J: TRBJ2-5
CDR3: CASSRESTSKGETQYF
DNA: TGTGCCAGCAGCCGGGAGTCGACGAGTAAGGGGGAGACCCAGTACTTC

D: TRBD1
V: TRBV3-1
size: NA
J: TRBJ1-2
CDR3: CASSYRTGGGYGYTF
DNA: TGTGCCAGCAGCTACAGGACAGGGGGTGGATATGGCTACACCTTC